This T cell receptor beta chain comes out of a study of CD8 T cells in ankylosing spondylitis. A single record per CDR3 protein comes from TCRdb applying MiXCR to the 5' RACE reads. Seen here are around 890,000 distinct CDR3 sequences, 12% observed once, and the top ten hold just over 0.5%. Overall study results and limits: What appeared characteristic of ankylosing spondylitis blood was a TCR beta motif of eight or nine highly homologous variants.

The CDR3 totals 13 residues. The germline V gene encodes CDR1 DFQATT and CDR2 SNEGSKA (reference sequence). V lost 6 bases and J lost 2, with 11 bases in between. At least ten counts were recorded for this clonotype. What it binds is unknown. J is TRBJ2-1 and V is TRBV20-1; no clear D. The sequencing input was blood, either unsorted or a sorted T cell fraction (not recorded which). This TCR was recovered from a male donor with ankylosing spondylitis. The CDR3 DNA follows: TGCAGTGCCTATCACACCACCTACAATGAGCAGTTCTTC. This codes for CSAYHTTYNEQFF.